This T cell receptor (beta chain) comes out of a study of OX40 agonist ivuxolimab in advanced cancers. The method was immunoSEQ multiplex PCR; TCRdb's version includes in-frame clones alone and lacks a portion of them. This table has tens of thousands of clones, roughly 86% appearing once. The sequence came from an adult with an advanced solid tumor such as melanoma, head and neck, liver or kidney cancer. The specimen comprised CD4+ or CD8+ T cells sorted from blood, sampled in a trial of the OX40 agonist ivuxolimab.

CDR3 in DNA: TGTGCCAGCTCACCCTCGACAGGGGTAAACACTGAAGCTTTCTTT. Its protein product is CASSPSTGVNTEAFF. J is TRBJ1-1 and V is TRBV18; 8 nucleotides align to TRBD1. The CDR3 length is 15 residues. Per germline, CDR1 KGHSH and CDR2 LQKENI. The trim removed 3 bases at V and 2 bases at J, leaving 5 bases unmatched.